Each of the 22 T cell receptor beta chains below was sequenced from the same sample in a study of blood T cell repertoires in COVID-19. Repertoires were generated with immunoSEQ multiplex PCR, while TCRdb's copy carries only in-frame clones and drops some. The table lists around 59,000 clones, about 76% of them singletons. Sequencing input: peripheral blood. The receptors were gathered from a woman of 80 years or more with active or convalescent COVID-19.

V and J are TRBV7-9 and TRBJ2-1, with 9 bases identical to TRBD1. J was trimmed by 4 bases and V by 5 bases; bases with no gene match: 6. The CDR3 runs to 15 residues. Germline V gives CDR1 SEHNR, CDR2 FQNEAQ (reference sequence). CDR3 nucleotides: TGTGCCAGCAGCCTCGGGACAGGGTTATACAATGAGCAGTTCTTC. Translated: CASSLGTGLYNEQFF.

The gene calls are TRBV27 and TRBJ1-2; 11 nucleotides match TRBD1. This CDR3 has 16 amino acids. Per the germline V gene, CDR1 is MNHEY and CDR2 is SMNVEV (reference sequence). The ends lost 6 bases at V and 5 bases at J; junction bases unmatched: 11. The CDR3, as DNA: TGTGCCAGCAGAACCGGGACAGGGGGTATGGGGTATGGCTACACCTTC. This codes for CASRTGTGGMGYGYTF.

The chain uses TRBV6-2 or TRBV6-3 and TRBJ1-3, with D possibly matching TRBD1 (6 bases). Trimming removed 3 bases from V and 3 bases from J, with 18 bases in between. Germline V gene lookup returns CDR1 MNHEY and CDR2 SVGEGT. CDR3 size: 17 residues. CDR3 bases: TGTGCCAGCAGTTATCTTTGGGACATCAGTCTTGGAAACACCATATATTTT. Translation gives CASSYLWDISLGNTIYF.

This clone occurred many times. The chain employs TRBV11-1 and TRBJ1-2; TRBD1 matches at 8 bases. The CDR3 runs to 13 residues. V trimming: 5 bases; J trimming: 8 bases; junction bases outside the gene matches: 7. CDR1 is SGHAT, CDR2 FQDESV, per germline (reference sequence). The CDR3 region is CASSPGQGRGYTF. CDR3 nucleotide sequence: TGTGCCAGCAGCCCCGGACAGGGAAGGGGCTACACCTTC.

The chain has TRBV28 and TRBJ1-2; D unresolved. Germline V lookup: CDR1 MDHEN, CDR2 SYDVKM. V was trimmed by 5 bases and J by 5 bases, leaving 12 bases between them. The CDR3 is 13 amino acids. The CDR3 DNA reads TGTGCCAGCAGTCCCGGAGGGAGGTATGGCTACACCTTC. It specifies CASSPGGRYGYTF.

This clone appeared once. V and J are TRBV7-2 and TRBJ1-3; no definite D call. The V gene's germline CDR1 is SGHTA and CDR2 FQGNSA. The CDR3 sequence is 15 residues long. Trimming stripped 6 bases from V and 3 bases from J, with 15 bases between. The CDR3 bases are TGTGCCAGCAGTATTACCGGCGGGAATGGAAACACCATATATTTT. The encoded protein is CASSITGGNGNTIYF. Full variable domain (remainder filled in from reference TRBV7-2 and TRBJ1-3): GAGVSQSPSNKVTEKGKDVELRCDPISGHTALYWYRQSLGQGLEFLIYFQGNSAPDKSGLPSDRFSAERTGGSVSTLTIQRTQQEDSAVYLCASSITGGNGNTIYFGEGSWLTVV.

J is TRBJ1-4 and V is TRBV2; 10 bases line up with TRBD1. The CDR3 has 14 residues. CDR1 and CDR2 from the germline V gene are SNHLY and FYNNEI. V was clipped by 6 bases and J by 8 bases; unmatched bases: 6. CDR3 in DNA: TGTGCCAGCAGAACCGGGACAGGGGTCGAAAAACTGTTTTTT. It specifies CASRTGTGVEKLFF.

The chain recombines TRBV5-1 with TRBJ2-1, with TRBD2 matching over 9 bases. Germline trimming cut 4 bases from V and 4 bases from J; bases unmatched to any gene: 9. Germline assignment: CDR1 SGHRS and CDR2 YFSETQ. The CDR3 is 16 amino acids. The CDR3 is CASSPSVTSGYNEQFF. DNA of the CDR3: TGCGCCAGCAGCCCCAGCGTGACTAGCGGATACAATGAGCAGTTCTTC.

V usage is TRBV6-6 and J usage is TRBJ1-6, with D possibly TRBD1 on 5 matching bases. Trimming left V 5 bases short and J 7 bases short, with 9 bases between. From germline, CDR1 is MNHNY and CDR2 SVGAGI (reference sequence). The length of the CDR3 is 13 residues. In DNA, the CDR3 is TGTGCCAGCAGTGAGGACAAGAATTCACCCCTCCACTTT. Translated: CASSEDKNSPLHF.

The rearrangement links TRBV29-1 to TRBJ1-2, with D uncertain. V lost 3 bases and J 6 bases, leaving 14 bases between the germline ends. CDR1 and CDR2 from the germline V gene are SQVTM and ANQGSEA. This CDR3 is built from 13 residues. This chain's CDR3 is CSVDWPAEDGYTF. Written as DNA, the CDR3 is TGCAGCGTTGATTGGCCAGCGGAAGATGGCTACACCTTC.

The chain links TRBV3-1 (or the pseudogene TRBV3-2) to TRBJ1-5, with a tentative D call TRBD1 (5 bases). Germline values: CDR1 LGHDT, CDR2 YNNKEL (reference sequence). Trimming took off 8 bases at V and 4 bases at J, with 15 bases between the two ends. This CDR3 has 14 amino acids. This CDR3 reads CASGLGTGNQPQHF. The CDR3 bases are TGTGCCAGCGGACTAGGGACGGGGAATCAGCCCCAGCATTTT.

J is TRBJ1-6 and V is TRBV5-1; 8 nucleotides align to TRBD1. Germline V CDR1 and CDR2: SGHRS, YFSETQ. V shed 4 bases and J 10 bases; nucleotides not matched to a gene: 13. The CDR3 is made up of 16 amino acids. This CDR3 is CASSRRTGSDGSPLHF. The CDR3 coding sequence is TGCGCCAGCAGCCGGCGGACAGGGTCAGATGGGTCACCCCTCCACTTT.

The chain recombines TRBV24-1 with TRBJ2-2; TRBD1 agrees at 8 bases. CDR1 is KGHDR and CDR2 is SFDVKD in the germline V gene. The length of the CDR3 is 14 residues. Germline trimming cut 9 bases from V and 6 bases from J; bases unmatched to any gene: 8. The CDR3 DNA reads TGTGCCACCGGGGCAGGGGGCGCCCCCGGGGAGCTGTTTTTT. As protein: CATGAGGAPGELFF.

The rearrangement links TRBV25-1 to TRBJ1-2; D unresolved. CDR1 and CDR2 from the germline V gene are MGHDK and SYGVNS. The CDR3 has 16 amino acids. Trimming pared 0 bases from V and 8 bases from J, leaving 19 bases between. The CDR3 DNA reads TGTGCCAGCAGTGAATACCCCGGACGGGGTCTACAGGGCTACACCTTC. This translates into CASSEYPGRGLQGYTF.

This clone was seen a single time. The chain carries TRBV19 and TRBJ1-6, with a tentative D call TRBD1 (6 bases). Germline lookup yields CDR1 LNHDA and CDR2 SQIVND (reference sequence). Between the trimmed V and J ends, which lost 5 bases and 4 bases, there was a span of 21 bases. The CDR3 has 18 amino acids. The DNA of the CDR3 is TGTGCCAGTAGTGCCCCCCCAGGGGTGAATCCGTATAATTCACCCCTCCACTTT. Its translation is CASSAPPGVNPYNSPLHF.

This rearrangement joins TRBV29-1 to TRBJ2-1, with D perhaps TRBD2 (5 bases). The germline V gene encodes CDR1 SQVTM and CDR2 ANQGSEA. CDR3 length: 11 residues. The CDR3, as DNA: TGCAGTGGGAGCTCCTACAATGAGCAGTTCTTC. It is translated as CSGSSYNEQFF.

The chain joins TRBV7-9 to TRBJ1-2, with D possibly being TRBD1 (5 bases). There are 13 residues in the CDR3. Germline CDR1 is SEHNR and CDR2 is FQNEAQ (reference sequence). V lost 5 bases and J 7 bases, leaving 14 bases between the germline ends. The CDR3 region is CASSREQGSGYTF. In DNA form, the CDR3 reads TGTGCCAGCAGCAGGGAGCAGGGTTCTGGCTACACCTTC. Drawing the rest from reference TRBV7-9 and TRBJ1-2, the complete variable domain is DTGVSQNPRHKITKRGQNVTFRCDPISEHNRLYWYRQTLGQGPEFLTYFQNEAQLEKSRLLSDRFSAERPKGSFSTLEIQRTEQGDSAMYLCASSREQGSGYTFGSGTRLTVV.

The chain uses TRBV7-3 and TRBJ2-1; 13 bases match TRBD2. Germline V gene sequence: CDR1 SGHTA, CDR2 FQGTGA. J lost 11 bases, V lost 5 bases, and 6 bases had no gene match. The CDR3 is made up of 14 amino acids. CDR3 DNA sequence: TGTGCCAGCAGCGCCCAGACTAGCGGGGGGAAGCAGTTCTTC. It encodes CASSAQTSGGKQFF. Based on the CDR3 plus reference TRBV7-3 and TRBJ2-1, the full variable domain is GAGVSQTPSNKVTEKGKYVELRCDPISGHTALYWYRQSLGQGPEFLIYFQGTGAADDSGLPNDRFFAVRPEGSVSTLKIQRTERGDSAVYLCASSAQTSGGKQFFGPGTRLTVL.

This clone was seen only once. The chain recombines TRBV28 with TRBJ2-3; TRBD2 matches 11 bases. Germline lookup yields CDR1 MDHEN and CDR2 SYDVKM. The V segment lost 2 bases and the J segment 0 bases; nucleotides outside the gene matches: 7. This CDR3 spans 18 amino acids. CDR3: CASSLNLLAGESTDTQYF. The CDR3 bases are TGTGCCAGCAGTTTAAATCTACTAGCGGGGGAGAGCACAGATACGCAGTATTTT.

The chain's CDR3 is CAVSDRAHEQYF. Here the CDR3 DNA reads TGTGCCGTCTCCGACAGGGCCCACGAGCAGTACTTC. The chain couples TRBV6-5 to TRBJ2-7; 7 nucleotides agree with TRBD1. CDR3 size: 12 residues. Germline-derived CDR1 and CDR2 are MNHEY and SVGAGI. J gave up 5 bases and V 11 bases, and 9 bases lay outside the gene matches.

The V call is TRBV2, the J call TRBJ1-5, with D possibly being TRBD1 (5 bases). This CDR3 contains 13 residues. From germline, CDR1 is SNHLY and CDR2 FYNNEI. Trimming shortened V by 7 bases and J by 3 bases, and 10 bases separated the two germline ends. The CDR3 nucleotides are TGTGCCAGCAAAGAACAGGCCAATCAGCCCCAGCATTTT. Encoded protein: CASKEQANQPQHF.

This CDR3 is CASSQPGQVLRGYTF. CDR3 DNA: TGTGCCAGCAGCCAACCTGGACAGGTCCTTAGGGGCTACACCTTC. The chain combines TRBV14 with TRBJ1-2; 7 bases map to TRBD1. In germline, CDR1 is SGHDN, CDR2 FVKESK. This CDR3 comprises 15 residues. The J segment lost 8 bases and the V segment lost 2 bases, leaving 11 bases of the junction unmatched.